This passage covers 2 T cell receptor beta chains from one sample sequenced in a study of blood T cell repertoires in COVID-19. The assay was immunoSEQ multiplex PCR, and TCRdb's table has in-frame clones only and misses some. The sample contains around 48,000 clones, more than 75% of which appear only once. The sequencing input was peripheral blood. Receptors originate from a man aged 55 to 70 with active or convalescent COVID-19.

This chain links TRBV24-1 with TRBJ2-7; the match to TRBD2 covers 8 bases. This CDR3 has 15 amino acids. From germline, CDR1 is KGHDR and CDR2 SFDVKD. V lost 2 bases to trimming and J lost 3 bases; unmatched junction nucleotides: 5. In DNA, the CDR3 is TGTGCCACCAGTGATTCGCGGGGGGACGGCTACGAGCAGTACTTC. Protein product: CATSDSRGDGYEQYF.

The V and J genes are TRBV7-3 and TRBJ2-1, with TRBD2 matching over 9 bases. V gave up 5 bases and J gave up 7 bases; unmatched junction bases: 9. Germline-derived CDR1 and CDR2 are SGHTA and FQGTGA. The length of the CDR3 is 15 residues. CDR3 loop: CASSPLAGGLNEQFF. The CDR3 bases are TGTGCCAGCAGCCCTTTGGCGGGGGGGCTGAATGAGCAGTTCTTC.